A selection of T cell receptor beta chains follows, all from one sample in a study of blood T cell repertoires in COVID-19. Some clones are missing from TCRdb's copy, which holds only in-frame ones; the method was immunoSEQ multiplex PCR. The sample holds some 110,000 clones, around 86% seen once. Sequenced sample: peripheral blood. Receptors originate from a man older than 75 with acute or convalescent COVID-19. Each CDR3 is given with its conserved first and last residue. D genes are given only for firm matches. Part of the rows lack a size; the others show once, few, many or a class for expanded clones.

d_call	j_call	clone_size	v_call	cdr3_aa	cdr3_nt
-	TRBJ2-1	-	TRBV5-1	CASSLSLPGVIDEQFF	TGCGCCAGCAGCTTGTCTCTCCCGGGAGTGATAGATGAGCAGTTCTTC
-	TRBJ1-2	-	TRBV6-5	CASRRGSNYGYTF	TGTGCCAGCAGACGGGGATCTAACTATGGCTACACCTTC
TRBD1	TRBJ2-2	-	TRBV6-2/TRBV6-3	CASSSPRTGFTGELFF	TGTGCCAGCAGTTCCCCCCGGACAGGCTTCACCGGGGAGCTGTTTTTT
TRBD1	TRBJ2-2	-	TRBV11-1	CASSRGTGLVTGELFF	TGTGCCAGCAGCCGAGGGACAGGGCTTGTCACCGGGGAGCTGTTTTTT
-	TRBJ1-1	-	TRBV5-1	CASSLEHSLNTEAFF	TGCGCCAGCAGCTTGGAACACAGCCTGAACACTGAAGCTTTCTTT
-	TRBJ2-2	-	TRBV29-1	CSVLGHGLNTGELFF	TGCAGCGTACTGGGACACGGCTTGAACACCGGGGAGCTGTTTTTT
-	TRBJ1-1	once	TRBV11-2	CASSFYGQNTEAFF	TGTGCCAGCAGCTTCTACGGACAGAACACTGAAGCTTTCTTT
-	TRBJ1-5	-	TRBV5-1	CASSLQGLSNQPQHF	TGCGCCAGCAGCCTACAGGGCCTTAGCAATCAGCCCCAGCATTTT
-	TRBJ1-1	-	TRBV6-6	CASSSQGFRAFF	TGTGCCAGCAGTTCCCAGGGGTTCCGTGCTTTCTTT
-	TRBJ2-1	few	TRBV20-1	CSAQGRNEQFF	TGCAGTGCGCAAGGGAGGAATGAGCAGTTCTTC
TRBD1	TRBJ1-2	-	TRBV10-3	CAISGQGNYGYTF	TGTGCCATCAGTGGACAGGGCAACTATGGCTACACCTTC
TRBD1	TRBJ2-1	-	TRBV19	CASSPGQGYNEQFF	TGTGCCAGTAGCCCGGGACAGGGCTACAATGAGCAGTTCTTC
-	TRBJ2-3	-	TRBV2	CASSPRQITDTQYF	TGTGCCAGCAGCCCAAGACAGATCACAGATACGCAGTATTTT
TRBD1	TRBJ1-6	-	TRBV12-3/TRBV12-4	CASSLSTGEALHF	TGTGCCAGCAGTTTGTCCACAGGGGAAGCCCTCCACTTT
TRBD1	TRBJ1-5	-	TRBV28	CASSLDDRAQPQHF	TGTGCCAGCAGTTTGGATGACAGGGCCCAGCCCCAGCATTTT
TRBD1	TRBJ1-4	-	TRBV2	CASSVDRINEKLFF	TGTGCCAGCAGCGTGGACAGGATTAATGAAAAACTGTTTTTT
-	TRBJ2-3	-	TRBV5-1	CASSLGRATDTQYF	TGCGCCAGCAGCTTGGGCAGGGCCACAGATACGCAGTATTTT
TRBD2	TRBJ2-1	-	TRBV27	CASHTTSGYNEQFF	TGTGCCAGCCACACGACTAGCGGCTACAATGAGCAGTTCTTC
TRBD1	TRBJ1-3	once	TRBV6-2/TRBV6-3	CASSTFIGRGSGNTIYF	TGTGCCAGCAGTACCTTCATTGGCAGGGGGAGTGGAAACACCATATATTTT
TRBD2	TRBJ2-7	-	TRBV3-1/TRBV3-2	CASSYGTSVLRETEQYF	TGTGCCAGCAGTTACGGGACTAGCGTACTTCGAGAGACCGAGCAGTACTTC
-	TRBJ2-5	-	TRBV7-9	CASSPAGTQVGTQYF	TGTGCCAGCAGCCCTGCCGGGACACAAGTGGGGACCCAGTACTTC
-	TRBJ1-1	-	TRBV25-1	CASSDVSVGDTEAFF	TGTGCCAGCAGTGATGTTTCAGTAGGGGACACTGAAGCTTTCTTT
-	TRBJ1-5	-	TRBV24-1	CATSEQYSNQPQHF	TGTGCCACCAGTGAACAGTATAGCAATCAGCCCCAGCATTTT
-	TRBJ2-2	-	TRBV7-8	CASSPRTGRMNTGELFF	TGTGCCAGCAGCCCCAGAACAGGGCGGATGAACACCGGGGAGCTGTTTTTT
-	TRBJ1-1	-	TRBV5-1	CASSLSQGQNTEAFF	TGCGCCAGCAGCTTGAGCCAGGGGCAGAACACTGAAGCTTTCTTT
-	TRBJ1-1	few	TRBV18	CASSSSKIRGWNTEAFF	TGTGCCAGCTCATCGAGCAAGATCAGGGGTTGGAACACTGAAGCTTTCTTT
TRBD1	TRBJ2-3	-	TRBV18	CASSPLGGTGLTDTQYF	TGTGCCAGCTCACCACTAGGCGGGACAGGGCTTACAGATACGCAGTATTTT
TRBD1	TRBJ1-2	-	TRBV18	CASSPGQANYGYTF	TGTGCCAGCTCACCGGGACAGGCTAACTATGGCTACACCTTC
TRBD1	TRBJ1-1	-	TRBV6-5	CASSPGQGRAFF	TGTGCCAGCAGTCCGGGACAGGGACGGGCTTTCTTT